This T cell receptor (beta chain) was captured by sequencing in a study of T cells in Graves' hyperthyroidism and ophthalmopathy. The study, taken as a whole, reports: Clonotypes that were expanded in thyroid above 0.001 mostly appeared in blood too.

The diagnostic basis comprised clinical symptoms, serum thyroxine and TRAb, thyroid ultrasound and orbital computed tomography. J gave up 7 bases and V 4 bases, and 6 bases lay outside the gene matches. The germline V gene has CDR1 SGHAT and CDR2 FQNNGV. There are 16 residues in the CDR3. RNA transcripts served as the template for amplifying TCR beta CDR3 regions. With the HTBI primer set, the TCR CDR3 went through a first round of RT-PCR. Each CDR3 protein is one row after TCRdb ran MiXCR on the multiplex PCR reads. The sample holds around 300,000 distinct CDR3 sequences; 15% are singletons and the top ten take around 31%. A remark on this clonotype: Its specificity is not known.

Sequencing input: blood. The chain couples TRBV11-2 to TRBJ2-1; 14 positions match TRBD2. The TCR was taken from a woman aged 45-65 years with Graves' hyperthyroidism that later progressed to Graves' ophthalmopathy. The DNA for the CDR3 is TGTGCCAGCAGCTCCCGACTAGCGGGAGGGAAGAATGAGCAGTTCTTC. This gives the protein CASSSRLAGGKNEQFF.